This TCR beta chain was documented in a study of cytomegalovirus exposure and HLA in healthy donors. About the research overall: The approximately 110 validation repertoires, a later analysis reported, used the same platform as the roughly 710 first-cohort repertoires.

The repertoire was sequenced with immunoSEQ multiplex PCR; TCRdb's copy has only in-frame clones and lacks some. The sample has 90,000 to 130,000 clones, around 87% seen once; the top ten hold roughly 1.4%. The donors were part of the validation cohort of 120 or so subjects. That cohort was separate from the first cohort, which comprised several hundred subjects. On this clone: Its antigen remains unknown.

Study-level points and caveats: A list of 164 TCR beta chains associated with cytomegalovirus was given. Subsequent analysis showed first-cohort TCR clusters tending to co-occur in around 130 validation repertoires.

The TCR sequence derives from a woman aged 25 to 39 in good health and CMV-seropositive. Sequenced material: PBMCs.

Here the CDR3 reads CASSPYYNEQFF. CDR3 in DNA: TGTGCCAGCAGCCCGTATTACAATGAGCAGTTCTTC. The chain uses TRBV28 and TRBJ2-1; D gene ambiguous. This CDR3 is built from 12 residues. Trimming took 6 bases from V and 4 from J, leaving 7 bases between them. Germline V gene sequence: CDR1 MDHEN, CDR2 SYDVKM.